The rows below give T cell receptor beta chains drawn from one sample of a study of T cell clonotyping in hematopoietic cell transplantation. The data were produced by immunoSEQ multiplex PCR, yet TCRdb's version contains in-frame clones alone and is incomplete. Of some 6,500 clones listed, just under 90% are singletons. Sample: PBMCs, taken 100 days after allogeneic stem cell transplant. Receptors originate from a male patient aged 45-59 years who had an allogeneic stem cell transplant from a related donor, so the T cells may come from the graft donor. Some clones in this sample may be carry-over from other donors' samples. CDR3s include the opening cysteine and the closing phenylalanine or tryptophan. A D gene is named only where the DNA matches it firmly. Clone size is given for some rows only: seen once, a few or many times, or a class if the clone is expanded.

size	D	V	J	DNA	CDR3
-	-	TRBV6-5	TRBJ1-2	TGTGCCAGCAGTCTCCGCAGTATTGGCTATGGCTACACCTTC	CASSLRSIGYGYTF
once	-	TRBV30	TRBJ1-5	TGTGCCTGGAGTTGGGGGGGAAGGACTGGTAATCAGCCCCAGCATTTT	CAWSWGGRTGNQPQHF
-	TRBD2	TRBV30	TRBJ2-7	TGTGCCTGGAGTGTAAAGGTTATTTGGACTAGCGGGGGCCTCCCCTACGAGCAGTACTTC	CAWSVKVIWTSGGLPYEQYF
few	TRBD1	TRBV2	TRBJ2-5	TGTGCCAGCGGCAGGGGGGAGACCCAGTACTTC	CASGRGETQYF
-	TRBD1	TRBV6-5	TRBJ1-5	TGTGCCAGCAGAAATAGACAGGGGGCGAATCAGCCCCAGCATTTT	CASRNRQGANQPQHF
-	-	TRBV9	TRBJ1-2	TGTGCCAGCAGCACCCTGACCCGACGGCGGGGCTACACCTTC	CASSTLTRRRGYTF
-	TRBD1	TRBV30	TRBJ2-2	TGTGCCTGGGCCGGGACAGCGACCACCGGGGAGCTGTTTTTT	CAWAGTATTGELFF
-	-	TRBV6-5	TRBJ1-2	TGTGCCAGCAGTTACTCTTTTAACAGCTTAAACTATGGCTACACCTTC	CASSYSFNSLNYGYTF
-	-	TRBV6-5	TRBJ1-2	TGTGCCAGCAGTTACTCGGGTGGGGCTGCTGATGGCTACACCTTC	CASSYSGGAADGYTF
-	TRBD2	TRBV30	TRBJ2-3	TGTGCCTGGAGCGTCGGGAGGAGCACAGATACGCGGTATTTT	CAWSVGRSTDTRYF
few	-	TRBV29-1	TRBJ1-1	TGCAGCGTGCAGACCCCCACTGAAGCTTTCTTT	CSVQTPTEAFF
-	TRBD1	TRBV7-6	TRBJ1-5	TGTGCCAGCAGCCAGGGACAGCTAAATCAGCCCCAGCATTTT	CASSQGQLNQPQHF
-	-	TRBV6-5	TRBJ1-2	TGTGCCAGCAGTTCCTTCGGGGGGAGAAACTATGGCTACACCTTC	CASSSFGGRNYGYTF
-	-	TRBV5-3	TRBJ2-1	TGTGCCAGAAGCTTGCGGGAGACTAATTCCAATGAGCAGTTCTTC	CARSLRETNSNEQFF
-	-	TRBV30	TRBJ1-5	TGTGCCTGGAGTGTAGGGGCTAGCAATCAGCCCCAGCATTTT	CAWSVGASNQPQHF
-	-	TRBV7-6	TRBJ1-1	TGTGCCAGCAGCTTAGCAGGTGGTGGGACTGAAGCTTTCTTT	CASSLAGGGTEAFF
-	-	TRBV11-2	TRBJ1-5	TGTGCCAGCAGCTTTGGGAGGGATCAGCCCCAGCATTTT	CASSFGRDQPQHF
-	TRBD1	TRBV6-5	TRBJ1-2	TGTGCCAGTGCTTCACAGGGGTATGGCTACACCTTC	CASASQGYGYTF
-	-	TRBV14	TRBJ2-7	TGTGCCAGCAGCCAGGTCCTACGGGAGCAGTACTTC	CASSQVLREQYF
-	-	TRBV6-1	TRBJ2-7	TGTGCCAGCAGTCAGTCGGGTGGGGCGACCGAGCAGTACTTC	CASSQSGGATEQYF
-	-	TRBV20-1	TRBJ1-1	TGCAGTGCTAGTGTGGGGACAGAAGCTTTCTTT	CSASVGTEAFF
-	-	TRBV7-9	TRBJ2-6	TGTGCCAGCAGCCCAGTGTCCTCTGGGGCCAACGTCCTGACTTTC	CASSPVSSGANVLTF
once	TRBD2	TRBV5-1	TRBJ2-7	TGCGCCAGCAGCTTAACGGGGGGGCCCTACGAGCAGTACTTC	CASSLTGGPYEQYF
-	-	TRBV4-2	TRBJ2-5	TGTGCCAGCAGCCAAACTAGTCAAGAGACCCAGTACTTC	CASSQTSQETQYF
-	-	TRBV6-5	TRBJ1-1	TGTGCCAGCAGTCACTCCCGTGTGTCTGGGTTTACTGAAGCTTTCTTT	CASSHSRVSGFTEAFF
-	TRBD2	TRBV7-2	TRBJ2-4	TGTGCCAGCAGCTTGAGCGGCGGGGGAAACATTCAGTACTTC	CASSLSGGGNIQYF
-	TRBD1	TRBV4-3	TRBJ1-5	TGCGCCAGCAGCTTGGACAGGGGTATTGGCAATCAGCCCCAGCATTTT	CASSLDRGIGNQPQHF
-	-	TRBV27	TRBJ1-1	TGTGCCAGCAGTTTAGTGGTGGATACTGAAGCTTTCTTT	CASSLVVDTEAFF
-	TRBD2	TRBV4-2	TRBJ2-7	TGTGCCAGCAGATCCAGCGGGAGGGCCGACGAGCAGTACTTC	CASRSSGRADEQYF
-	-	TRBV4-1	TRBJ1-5	TGCGCCAGCAGCCGGGACAGCAATCAGCCCCAGCATTTT	CASSRDSNQPQHF
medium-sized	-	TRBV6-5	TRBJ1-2	TGTGCCAGCAGCTTGGGGGGGGATGGCTACACCTTC	CASSLGGDGYTF
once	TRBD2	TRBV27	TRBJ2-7	TGTGCCAGCAGTTACAGCGGGATCACGGCCGGCGAGCAGTACTTC	CASSYSGITAGEQYF
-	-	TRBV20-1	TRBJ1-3	TGCAGTGCGAGTGCTGGAAACACCATATATTTT	CSASAGNTIYF
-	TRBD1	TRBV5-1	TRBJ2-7	TGCGCCAGCAGCTTCTTAGGACAGGGCTTAACCTACGAGCAGTACTTC	CASSFLGQGLTYEQYF
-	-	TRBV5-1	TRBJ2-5	TGCGCCAGCAGCTTGGGCGGCGGGGTAGGGGAGCAGTACTTC	CASSLGGGVGEQYF
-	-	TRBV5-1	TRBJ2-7	TGCGCCAGCAGCTTTGAGTGGAACTACGAGCAGTACTTC	CASSFEWNYEQYF
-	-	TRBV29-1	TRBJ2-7	TGCAGCGTTGTGCCATTGGCGAGACACGAGCAGTACTTC	CSVVPLARHEQYF
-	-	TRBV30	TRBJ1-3	TGTGCCTGGAGTCTTCAAGGAAACACCATATATTTT	CAWSLQGNTIYF
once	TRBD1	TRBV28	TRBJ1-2	TGTGCCAGCAGCCCGACAGGGGTTAAAGGCTACACCTTC	CASSPTGVKGYTF
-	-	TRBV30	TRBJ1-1	TGTGCCTGGAGTAGGCAGGCGGGTGAAGCTTTCTTT	CAWSRQAGEAFF